This T cell receptor (beta chain) came from a study of OX40 agonist ivuxolimab in advanced cancers. J was trimmed by 4 bases and V by 3 bases; bases with no gene match: 4. This CDR3 region has 15 residues. Germline CDR1 is MNHEY and CDR2 is SMNVEV (reference sequence). Measured with immunoSEQ multiplex PCR; TCRdb has only the in-frame clones, and not every one. The data contain about 83,000 clones, around 80% of them singletons. In regard to this clone: Other DNA sequences of this sample code for an identical CDR3.

This chain joins TRBV27 and TRBJ2-1; TRBD2 agrees at 9 bases. Material: CD4+ or CD8+ T cells sorted from blood, obtained in a trial of the OX40 agonist ivuxolimab. This clonotype was sampled from an adult with an advanced solid tumor such as melanoma, head and neck, liver or kidney cancer. CDR3 protein: CASSFGGGAYNEQFF. CDR3 coding DNA: TGTGCCAGCAGTTTCGGCGGGGGGGCTTACAATGAGCAGTTCTTC.